The rows below give T cell receptor beta chains drawn from one sample of a study of blood T cell repertoires in COVID-19. Sequenced by immunoSEQ multiplex PCR; TCRdb stores in-frame clones only, minus some. The sample shows about 380,000 clones, nearly 90% of them seen only once. Sequencing was performed on peripheral blood. The receptors originated from a man younger than 35 with active or convalescent COVID-19. Each CDR3 is given with its conserved first and last residue. D genes are given only for firm matches. Size is stated for part of the rows, as once, few or many counts, or as a class when the clone is expanded.

v_gene	j_gene	d_gene	abundance	CDR3aa	CDR3nt
TRBV5-5	TRBJ2-3	-	-	CASSPRRGLTDTQYF	TGTGCCAGCAGCCCGAGGAGGGGTCTGACAGATACGCAGTATTTT
TRBV28	TRBJ1-5	-	-	CASSLTGTINQPQHF	TGTGCCAGCAGTCTGACCGGGACTATCAATCAGCCCCAGCATTTT
TRBV9	TRBJ2-7	-	-	CASSVWDTDEQYF	TGTGCCAGCAGCGTATGGGACACGGACGAGCAGTACTTC
TRBV23-1	TRBJ2-2	TRBD1	-	CASSRDRDRNTGELFF	TGCGCCAGCAGTCGTGACAGGGATCGGAACACCGGGGAGCTGTTTTTT
TRBV2	TRBJ2-7	-	once	CASSEGPVAYEQYF	TGTGCCAGCAGTGAGGGCCCTGTTGCCTACGAGCAGTACTTC
TRBV28	TRBJ2-7	TRBD2	-	CASKTSGTDYEQYF	TGTGCCAGCAAAACTAGCGGAACTGATTACGAGCAGTACTTC
TRBV5-4	TRBJ2-7	TRBD2	-	CASSSGLAPEQYF	TGTGCCAGCAGCTCGGGACTAGCTCCCGAGCAGTACTTC
TRBV15	TRBJ1-2	-	-	CATSRSPAGQASYGYTF	TGTGCCACCAGCAGATCCCCGGCGGGGCAGGCGAGCTATGGCTACACCTTC
TRBV6-2/TRBV6-3	TRBJ2-7	TRBD2	many	CASSYSLAGSYEQYF	TGTGCCAGCAGTTACTCGCTAGCGGGCTCCTACGAGCAGTACTTC
TRBV19	TRBJ1-3	TRBD1	once	CASSPDRGSGNTIYF	TGTGCCAGTAGCCCAGACAGGGGGTCCGGAAACACCATATATTTT
TRBV28	TRBJ1-2	-	-	CASSLSLGGLGYTF	TGTGCCAGCAGTTTGAGTCTGGGGGGGCTTGGCTACACCTTC
TRBV6-5	TRBJ2-7	TRBD2	-	CASRQLAGASYEQYF	TGTGCCAGCAGGCAACTAGCGGGGGCCTCCTACGAGCAGTACTTC
TRBV19	TRBJ2-1	TRBD1	-	CASSIGTTGGYYNEQFF	TGTGCCAGTAGTATCGGAACGACAGGGGGCTACTACAATGAGCAGTTCTTC
TRBV4-3	TRBJ1-2	-	-	CASSQELERVRGGYTF	TGCGCCAGCAGCCAAGAACTTGAGAGGGTTCGGGGTGGCTACACCTTC
TRBV10-1	TRBJ2-7	-	-	CASSEDGVYEQYF	TGCGCCAGCAGTGAGGACGGAGTTTACGAGCAGTACTTC
TRBV11-2	TRBJ1-6	-	-	CASSSDTTYYNSPLHF	TGTGCCAGCAGCTCGGACACAACTTACTATAATTCACCCCTCCACTTT
TRBV6-4	TRBJ2-3	TRBD2	-	CASRASGSLTDTQYF	TGTGCCAGCAGGGCAAGCGGGAGCCTAACAGATACGCAGTATTTT
TRBV27	TRBJ2-7	-	-	CASSLGSTYEQYF	TGTGCCAGCAGTTTGGGCAGCACCTACGAGCAGTACTTC
TRBV4-1	TRBJ1-1	-	-	CASRLYPEGTEAFF	TGCGCCAGCAGGCTTTACCCAGAGGGCACTGAAGCTTTCTTT
TRBV11-2	TRBJ2-1	TRBD2	-	CASSLMPHGLAGFNEQFF	TGTGCCAGCAGCTTAATGCCGCACGGACTAGCGGGCTTTAATGAGCAGTTCTTC
TRBV4-3	TRBJ1-3	-	-	CASSQDGGSGNTIYF	TGCGCCAGCAGCCAAGACGGGGGGAGTGGAAACACCATATATTTT
TRBV18	TRBJ2-7	TRBD2	-	CASSPASAGGRGEQYF	TGTGCCAGCTCACCGGCATCGGCGGGGGGCCGGGGCGAGCAGTACTTC
TRBV18	TRBJ2-5	TRBD2	-	CASSPRSGSLETQYF	TGTGCCAGCTCACCACGGAGCGGGAGTTTGGAGACCCAGTACTTC
TRBV5-6	TRBJ1-5	TRBD1	-	CASSRTGTGMSQPQHF	TGTGCCAGCAGCAGGACCGGGACAGGGATGAGTCAGCCCCAGCATTTT
TRBV5-4	TRBJ2-2	-	-	CASSVDILATAGELFF	TGTGCCAGCAGCGTGGACATACTAGCCACGGCCGGGGAGCTGTTTTTT
TRBV11-2	TRBJ2-3	TRBD1	-	CASSRDRDSTDTQYF	TGTGCCAGCAGCCGAGACAGGGATAGCACAGATACGCAGTATTTT
TRBV19	TRBJ2-7	TRBD1	once	CASSRLGTDYEQYF	TGTGCCAGTAGTCGCCTCGGGACAGACTACGAGCAGTACTTC
TRBV9	TRBJ2-1	TRBD2	-	CASSVEGTSGGSYNEQFF	TGTGCCAGCAGCGTAGAAGGGACTAGCGGGGGTTCCTACAATGAGCAGTTCTTC
TRBV12-3/TRBV12-4	TRBJ1-2	-	-	CASSFDTNYGYTF	TGTGCCAGCAGTTTTGACACCAACTATGGCTACACCTTC
TRBV7-9	TRBJ1-2	-	-	CASSGAGIGGYTF	TGTGCCAGCAGCGGTGCGGGGATAGGCGGCTACACCTTC
TRBV9	TRBJ2-5	TRBD2	-	CASSAAGLADQETQYF	TGTGCCAGCAGCGCAGCGGGACTAGCGGACCAAGAGACCCAGTACTTC
TRBV4-3	TRBJ2-1	TRBD1	once	CASSQRQGYNEQFF	TGCGCCAGCAGCCAGCGACAGGGCTACAATGAGCAGTTCTTC
TRBV6-2/TRBV6-3	TRBJ2-7	-	-	CASSWSSDDYEQYF	TGTGCCAGCAGTTGGTCTAGCGACGACTACGAGCAGTACTTC
TRBV6-5	TRBJ2-1	TRBD1	-	CASSRTGSYNEQFF	TGTGCCAGCAGCCGGACAGGCTCCTACAATGAGCAGTTCTTC
TRBV5-1	TRBJ2-5	-	-	CASSFGGGQETQYF	TGCGCCAGCAGCTTTGGGGGAGGTCAAGAGACCCAGTACTTC
TRBV27	TRBJ1-5	TRBD1	-	CASSLLWDRLSNQPQHF	TGTGCCAGCAGCCTGCTTTGGGACAGACTTAGCAATCAGCCCCAGCATTTT
TRBV29-1	TRBJ2-3	-	-	CSFPGSGTDTQYF	TGCAGCTTTCCCGGGAGTGGCACAGATACGCAGTATTTT
TRBV5-1	TRBJ1-3	-	-	CASSLSSFKDSGNTIYF	TGCGCCAGCAGCTTGTCCAGTTTTAAAGACTCTGGAAACACCATATATTTT
TRBV27	TRBJ2-2	-	-	CASRLAEFSGELFF	TGTGCCAGCAGGTTAGCGGAGTTCTCCGGGGAGCTGTTTTTT
TRBV6-5	TRBJ1-2	-	-	CASSYFRSGGYTF	TGTGCCAGCAGTTACTTTCGTTCCGGTGGCTACACCTTC
TRBV7-2	TRBJ1-3	TRBD1	few	CASSLDQGAISGNTIYF	TGTGCCAGCAGCTTAGATCAGGGGGCGATCTCTGGAAACACCATATATTTT
TRBV5-1	TRBJ1-6	TRBD1	-	CASSLDGRGNSPLHF	TGCGCCAGCAGCTTGGACGGCAGGGGGAATTCACCCCTCCACTTT
TRBV19	TRBJ2-1	-	-	CASRERSSYNEQFF	TGTGCCAGTAGAGAGCGGTCCTCCTACAATGAGCAGTTCTTC
TRBV4-1	TRBJ2-3	TRBD1	-	CASSPTGTGGTDTQYF	TGCGCCAGCAGCCCTACCGGGACAGGGGGCACAGATACGCAGTATTTT
TRBV3-1/TRBV3-2	TRBJ2-2	-	-	CASRRDPSGTGELFF	TGTGCCAGCAGACGCGACCCCTCGGGCACCGGGGAGCTGTTTTTT
TRBV5-1	TRBJ2-5	TRBD1	-	CASSMLKPGTGQETQYF	TGCGCCAGCAGCATGCTAAAACCAGGGACAGGGCAGGAGACCCAGTACTTC
TRBV2	TRBJ2-7	TRBD2	-	CASNPGLAFHEQYF	TGTGCCAGCAACCCGGGACTAGCGTTCCACGAGCAGTACTTC
TRBV25-1	TRBJ2-3	-	-	CATMGGTDTQYF	TGTGCCACTATGGGAGGCACAGATACGCAGTATTTT
TRBV27	TRBJ2-1	TRBD2	-	CAISRAGVYNEQFF	TGTGCCATCAGCCGGGCGGGGGTGTACAATGAGCAGTTCTTC
TRBV5-5	TRBJ1-5	-	-	CASSPDPGGTQPQHF	TGTGCCAGCAGCCCGGACCCGGGGGGTACTCAGCCCCAGCATTTT
TRBV19	TRBJ2-2	-	-	CASSIVGRSYRTGELFF	TGTGCCAGTAGTATAGTAGGCAGGTCCTATAGGACCGGGGAGCTGTTTTTT
TRBV7-3	TRBJ2-1	-	-	CASSLLVRGRSSYNEQFF	TGTGCCAGCAGCTTACTCGTAAGGGGCAGGAGCTCCTACAATGAGCAGTTCTTC
TRBV19	TRBJ2-4	TRBD1	-	CASSIVGAGGTKNIQYF	TGTGCCAGTAGTATAGTAGGAGCAGGGGGTACCAAAAACATTCAGTACTTC